The clone carrying this TCR beta chain has just a few counts. TCRdb reprocessed the RACE reads with MiXCR, giving one entry per CDR3 protein. Counted here are under 200,000 distinct CDR3 sequences, roughly 30% occurring once; the ten biggest clones make up 2.9%. This sample was taken from a study of human T cells and chemical hapten exposure. Study details: On roughly 2 cm by roughly 2 cm of upper inner arm skin, sensitization was performed with 2% DPC. Throughout the roughly 25-week study, diphenylcyclopropenone was applied weekly to the patients' scalps. Alopecia areata, totalis or universalis affected patients, mainly female.

Indicated time point: pre-sensitization, week 0. Treatment here: therapeutic diphenylcyclopropenone sensitization with weekly scalp DPC. Germline loops: CDR1 SQVTM, CDR2 ANQGSEA. Unmatched junction bases numbered 6, after V lost 7 bases and J lost 4 bases. The CDR3 is 13 amino acids. This receptor was taken from a woman in her 30s with alopecia areata. Some clones in this sample may be carry-over from other donors' samples. V and J are TRBV29-1 and TRBJ2-2; 7 bases line up with TRBD2. The material sequenced was whole blood, taken in connection with sensitization to the hapten diphenylcyclopropenone (DPC). CDR3: CSGGRGVTGELFF. As DNA, the CDR3 is TGCAGCGGTGGCCGGGGGGTCACCGGGGAGCTGTTTTTT.